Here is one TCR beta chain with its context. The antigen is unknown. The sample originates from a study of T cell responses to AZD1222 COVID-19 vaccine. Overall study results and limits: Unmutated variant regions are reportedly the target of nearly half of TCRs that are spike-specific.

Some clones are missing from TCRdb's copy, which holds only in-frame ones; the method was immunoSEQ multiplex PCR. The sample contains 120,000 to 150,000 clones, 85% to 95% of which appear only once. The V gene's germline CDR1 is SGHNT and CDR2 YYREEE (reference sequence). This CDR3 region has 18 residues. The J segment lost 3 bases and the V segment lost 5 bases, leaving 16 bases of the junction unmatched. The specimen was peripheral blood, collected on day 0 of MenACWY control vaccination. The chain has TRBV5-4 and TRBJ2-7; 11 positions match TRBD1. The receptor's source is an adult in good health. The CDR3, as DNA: TGTGCCAGCAGTACGGGACAGGGGGTTTCTTGGGTAGGCTACGAGCAGTACTTC. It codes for CASSTGQGVSWVGYEQYF.